What follows describes a single T cell receptor (beta chain). Sequenced by immunoSEQ multiplex PCR; TCRdb stores in-frame clones only, minus some. Of 2 million to 2.5 million clones in the sample, around 93% were seen once. This entry comes from a study of shared clonotypes between healthy human individuals. The CDR3 is 13 amino acids. The germline V gene encodes CDR1 MDHEN and CDR2 SYDVKM. Trimming removed 5 bases from V and 0 bases from J, with 8 bases in between. Sequencing used naive CD4+ T cells from PBMCs. Subset meaning: CD45RA+ positively selected. The receptor comes from a young man in good health. Some clones in this sample may be carry-over from other donors' samples. The chain couples TRBV28 to TRBJ2-7; D unresolved. The CDR3 sequence is CASSPSSSYEQYF. The CDR3 DNA is TGTGCCAGCAGTCCTTCGTCCTCCTACGAGCAGTACTTC.